The 19 T cell receptor beta chains below all came from one sample that was sequenced in a study of T-cell reconstitution after alpha-beta-depleted transplantation in children. Preparing the TCRbeta library involved the use of unique molecular identifiers. TCRdb reprocessed the PCR reads via MiXCR and lists one record per CDR3 protein. In the table there are approximately 490,000 distinct CDR3 sequences, over 9.5% of which are singletons. Material: PBMCs, obtained before TCRalphabeta/CD19-depleted stem cell transplant. These receptors came from a child aged 2 to 9 with inherited bone marrow failure, due to receive a stem cell transplant.

This clonotype was seen at least ten times. One junction end does not reproduce the germline sequence, and a read error may be involved. The chain employs TRBV20-1 and TRBJ1-1; D gene uncertain. The CDR3 is made up of 14 amino acids. Germline CDR1 is DFQATT and CDR2 is SNEGSKA (reference sequence). CDR3 nucleotides: TGCAGTGCTAGAGATACGGCAGAGATGAACACTGAAGCTTTT. Translation: CSARDTAEMNTEAF.

This clonotype was counted at least ten times. The rearrangement links TRBV7-2 to TRBJ2-5; D unclear. Trimming pared 6 bases from V and 4 bases from J, leaving 12 bases between. Germline assignment: CDR1 SGHTA and CDR2 FQGNSA. This CDR3 spans 13 amino acids. The CDR3 loop is CASSKLLRETQYF. CDR3 DNA: TGTGCCAGCAGTAAACTACTCCGAGAGACCCAGTACTTC.

This clonotype has at least ten counts. The rearrangement uses TRBV24-1 and TRBJ2-1, with D maybe TRBD2 (6 bases). From germline, CDR1 is KGHDR and CDR2 SFDVKD. The V and J ends lost 1 base and 7 bases respectively, with 7 bases between them. The length of the CDR3 is 13 residues. CDR3 DNA sequence: TGTGCCACCAGTGATTTCGGGACTAATGAGCAGTTCTTC. Translating gives CATSDFGTNEQFF.

At least ten counts were recorded for this clonotype. The chain uses TRBV12-3 or TRBV12-4 and TRBJ2-1, with TRBD1 as a possible D gene (6 bases). CDR3 size: 16 residues. The ends were cut back, 6 bases at V and 6 bases at J, with 21 bases in the middle. The CDR3 coding sequence is TGTGCCAGCAGCCATGCAGGGGTCACTATTGGCAATGAGCAGTTCTTC. Translated: CASSHAGVTIGNEQFF.

This clonotype came up many times. The chain's CDR3 is CATRQQQRNNEQFF. CDR3 DNA sequence: TGTGCCACCCGACAGCAACAACGCAACAATGAGCAGTTCTTC. The chain is built from TRBV15 and TRBJ2-1; TRBD1 might be the D (5 bases). V dropped 8 bases and J dropped 5 bases, with 16 bases sitting between them. The CDR3 is 14 residues long. Germline V gene lookup returns CDR1 LNHNV and CDR2 YYDKDF (reference sequence).

This clonotype was detected many times. The chain employs TRBV29-1 and TRBJ2-1; D may match TRBD1 or TRBD2 (6 bases each). In germline, CDR1 is SQVTM, CDR2 ANQGSEA. V dropped 1 base and J dropped 2 bases, with 24 bases sitting between them. The CDR3 spans 19 residues. The CDR3 coding sequence is TGCAGCGTTGAAGTAAGAGGGAGTGTTGCACGGGGGCCCTACAATGAGCAGTTCTTC. Its protein product is CSVEVRGSVARGPYNEQFF.

There are many counts of this clonotype. V usage is TRBV20-1 and J usage is TRBJ2-3; 11 nucleotides match TRBD2. This CDR3 region has 16 residues. Trimming took 3 bases from V and 2 from J; bases not matched to a gene: 7. CDR1 is DFQATT and CDR2 is SNEGSKA in the germline V gene (reference sequence). This CDR3 reads CSASPIAGGFTDTQYF. The CDR3 nucleotides are TGCAGTGCTAGTCCCATAGCGGGAGGGTTCACAGATACGCAGTATTTT.

This clonotype was picked up many times. The rearrangement joins TRBV20-1 to TRBJ1-2; 7 bases align to TRBD1. CDR3 size: 12 residues. In germline, CDR1 is DFQATT, CDR2 SNEGSKA (reference sequence). The V gene end was trimmed by 7 bases and the J gene end by 1 base; junction bases not matched to a gene: 3. The CDR3 bases are TGCAGTGGGGACAGAATTAACTATGGCTACACCTTC. Its protein is CSGDRINYGYTF.

About this clonotype: Being one base from a much bigger clone, this may be a read error. V and J are TRBV29-1 and TRBJ2-2; D gene unclear. V lost 3 bases, J lost 4 bases, and 12 bases lay in between. The CDR3 consists of 14 residues. The germline gives CDR1 SQVTM, CDR2 ANQGSEA. Here the CDR3 DNA reads TGCAGCGTTGAGATCTTGGAGACCACCGGGGAGCTGTTTTTT. Its translation is CSVEILETTGELFF.

The chain couples TRBV12-3 or TRBV12-4 to TRBJ1-5; 7 nucleotides align to TRBD1. Trimming at V came to 6 bases and at J to 4 bases, leaving 9 bases not matched to a gene. This CDR3 spans 15 amino acids. The CDR3 DNA follows: TGTGCCAGCAGACAATCCGGGACAGAAAATCAGCCCCAGCATTTT. This gives the protein CASRQSGTENQPQHF.

This clonotype has at least ten counts. The V gene is TRBV12-3 or TRBV12-4, the J gene TRBJ1-3; the D is unclear. The CDR3 extends over 12 amino acids. Between the trimmed V and J ends, which lost 6 bases and 4 bases, there was a span of 7 bases. The CDR3 DNA is TGTGCCAGCAGCCGTACAGGAAACACCATATATTTT. As protein: CASSRTGNTIYF.

This clonotype was counted ten times or more. The genes are TRBV14 and TRBJ2-7, with TRBD2 identical over 12 bases. Germline values: CDR1 SGHDN, CDR2 FVKESK. J lost 3 bases, V lost 4 bases, and 10 bases had no gene match. This CDR3 comprises 17 residues. CDR3 sequence: CASSLYGLAGGHYEQYF. CDR3 bases: TGTGCCAGCAGCCTCTATGGGCTAGCGGGAGGGCACTACGAGCAGTACTTC.

This clonotype was counted many times. This chain uses TRBV5-8 with TRBJ1-6, with 7 bases identical to TRBD1. J was trimmed by 5 bases and V by 4 bases; bases with no gene match: 6. The germline gives CDR1 SGHTS, CDR2 YDEGEE. The CDR3 consists of 15 residues. CDR3 sequence: CASSRSGTDNSPLHF. Written as DNA, the CDR3 is TGTGCCAGCAGCCGATCCGGGACAGATAATTCACCCCTCCACTTT.

This clonotype turned up a few times. V gene TRBV11-3 combines with J gene TRBJ2-4, with D perhaps TRBD2 (7 bases). The germline CDR1 and CDR2 sequences are SGHNT and YENEEA. V was shortened by 1 base and J by 1 base, with 29 bases between the two germline ends. CDR3 length: 22 amino acids. CDR3 sequence (DNA): TGTGCCAGCAGCTTAGGGGTCCTTAGGGGGAGCGGGGCCGGGATGGCCAAAAACATTCAGTACTTC. It yields the protein CASSLGVLRGSGAGMAKNIQYF.

Comment on this clonotype: A much more abundant neighbour one base away suggests this may be a read error. The chain recombines TRBV6-1 with TRBJ2-2, with 12 bases identical to TRBD1. Trimming cost V 5 bases and J 9 bases; bases outside gene matches: 10. The CDR3 contains 16 residues. CDR1 MNHNS and CDR2 SASEGT come from the germline V gene. This chain's CDR3 is CASSTMGQGANWELFF. In DNA, the CDR3 is TGTGCCAGCAGTACAATGGGACAGGGGGCGAACTGGGAGCTGTTTTTT.

This clonotype was picked up many times. The V gene is TRBV14, the J gene TRBJ1-3; 7 bases match TRBD1. The V and J ends lost 3 bases and 0 bases, in that order; junction bases with no gene match: 8. Germline V gene sequence: CDR1 SGHDN, CDR2 FVKESK. The CDR3 spans 17 residues. CDR3 residues: CASSHLGTEYSGNTIYF. Written as DNA, the CDR3 is TGTGCCAGCAGCCACCTCGGGACAGAGTACTCTGGAAACACCATATATTTT.

This clonotype was detected many times. V usage is TRBV30 and J usage is TRBJ2-1, with D uncertain. Germline CDR1 and CDR2: GTSNPN and SVGIG (reference sequence). The length of the CDR3 is 11 residues. V lost 0 bases to trimming and J lost 8 bases, with 5 bases between them. The CDR3 sequence: CAWSVLDEQFF. In DNA, the CDR3 is TGTGCCTGGAGTGTACTGGATGAGCAGTTCTTC.

This clonotype has a count of ten or more. This rearrangement joins TRBV4-3 to TRBJ1-2; D unresolved. The CDR3 totals 16 residues. V dropped 0 bases and J dropped 6 bases, with 17 bases sitting between them. The germline CDR1 and CDR2 sequences are LGHNA and YSLEER. The DNA of the CDR3 is TGCGCCAGCAGCCAAGATTTATTCAGGCAGGACGATGGCTACACCTTC. Encoded protein: CASSQDLFRQDDGYTF.

This clonotype was seen at least ten times. The gene calls are TRBV20-1 and TRBJ2-5; 9 bases are a match to TRBD1. The trim removed 6 bases at V and 4 bases at J, leaving 12 bases unmatched. The CDR3 is 15 amino acids. The germline V gene encodes CDR1 DFQATT and CDR2 SNEGSKA (reference sequence). The CDR3 nucleotides read TGCAGTGCCAAGACGACAGGGGGACCTGGAGAGACCCAGTACTTC. Protein product: CSAKTTGGPGETQYF.